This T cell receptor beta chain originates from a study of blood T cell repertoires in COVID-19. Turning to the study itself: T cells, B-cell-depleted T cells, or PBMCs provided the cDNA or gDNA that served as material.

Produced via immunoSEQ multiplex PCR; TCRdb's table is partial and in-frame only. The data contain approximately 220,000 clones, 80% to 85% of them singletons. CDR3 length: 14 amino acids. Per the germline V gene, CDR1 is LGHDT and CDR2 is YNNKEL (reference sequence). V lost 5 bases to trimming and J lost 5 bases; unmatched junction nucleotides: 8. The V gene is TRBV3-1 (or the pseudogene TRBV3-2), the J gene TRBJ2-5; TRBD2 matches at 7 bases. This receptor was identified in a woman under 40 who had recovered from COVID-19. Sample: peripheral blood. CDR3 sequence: CASSSIGGWETQYF. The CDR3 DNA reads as TGTGCCAGCAGCTCGATCGGGGGGTGGGAGACCCAGTACTTC.